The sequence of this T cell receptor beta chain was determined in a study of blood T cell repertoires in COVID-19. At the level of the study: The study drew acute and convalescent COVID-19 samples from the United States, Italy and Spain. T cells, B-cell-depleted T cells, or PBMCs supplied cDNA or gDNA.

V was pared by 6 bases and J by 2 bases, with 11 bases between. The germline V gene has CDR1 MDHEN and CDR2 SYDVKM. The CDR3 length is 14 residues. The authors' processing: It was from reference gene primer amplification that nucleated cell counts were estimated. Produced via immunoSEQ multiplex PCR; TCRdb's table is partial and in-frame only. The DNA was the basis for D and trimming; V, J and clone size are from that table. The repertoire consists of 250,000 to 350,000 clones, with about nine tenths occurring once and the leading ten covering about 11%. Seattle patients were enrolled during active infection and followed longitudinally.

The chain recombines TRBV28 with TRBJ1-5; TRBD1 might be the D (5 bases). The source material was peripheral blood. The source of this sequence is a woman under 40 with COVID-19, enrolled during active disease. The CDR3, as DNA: TGTGCCAGCAGCTACAGGTTACGCAATCAGCCCCAGCATTTT. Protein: CASSYRLRNQPQHF. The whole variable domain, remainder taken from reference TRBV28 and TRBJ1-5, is DVKVTQSSRYLVKRTGEKVFLECVQDMDHENMFWYRQDPGLGLRLIYFSYDVKMKEKGDIPEGYSVSREKKERFSLILESASTNQTSMYLCASSYRLRNQPQHFGDGTRLSIL.